A selection of T cell receptor beta chains follows, all from one sample in a study of blood T cell repertoires in COVID-19. Sequenced by immunoSEQ multiplex PCR; TCRdb stores in-frame clones only, minus some. The table records fewer than 400,000 clones, around 92% of them present only once. The sample was PBMCs or T cells enriched from blood (not recorded which). Every receptor here comes from a woman aged 30 to 39 who had recovered from COVID-19. CDR3s include the opening cysteine and the closing phenylalanine or tryptophan. A D gene is named only where the DNA matches it firmly. Clone size is not always given. Where it is, it says once, few, many or a class for expanded clones.

TRBV4-1	NA	NA	TRBJ2-2	CASSQDEVTGELFF	TGCGCCAGCAGCCAAGATGAGGTTACCGGGGAGCTGTTTTTT
TRBV5-6	once	TRBD1	TRBJ1-5	CASSPGQTNQPQHF	TGTGCCAGCAGCCCGGGACAGACCAATCAGCCCCAGCATTTT
TRBV7-8	NA	TRBD1	TRBJ2-7	CASSLGQTFYEQYF	TGTGCCAGCAGCTTGGGACAGACGTTCTACGAGCAGTACTTC
TRBV28	NA	NA	TRBJ1-5	CASSLAQPQHF	TGTGCCAGCAGTTTGGCTCAGCCCCAGCATTTT
TRBV6-1	NA	TRBD1	TRBJ2-3	CASSDGDRASDTQYF	TGTGCCAGCAGTGATGGGGACAGGGCTTCAGATACGCAGTATTTT
TRBV2	NA	TRBD1	TRBJ2-6	CASTGQAGANVLTF	TGTGCCAGCACCGGACAGGCTGGGGCCAACGTCCTGACTTTC
TRBV14	NA	TRBD2	TRBJ2-3	CASSQALAGTDTQYF	TGTGCCAGCAGCCAAGCTCTAGCGGGAACAGATACGCAGTATTTT
TRBV30	NA	NA	TRBJ2-1	CAWSVPVRLEGSSYNEQFF	TGTGCCTGGAGTGTACCTGTTAGATTGGAGGGAAGCTCCTACAATGAGCAGTTCTTC
TRBV27	NA	NA	TRBJ2-5	CASTQNQETQYF	TGTGCCAGCACCCAAAATCAAGAGACCCAGTACTTC
TRBV7-3	NA	NA	TRBJ2-5	CGLAVGRGKETQYF	TGTGGCCTCGCGGTTGGGAGGGGGAAAGAGACCCAGTACTTC
TRBV4-1	NA	NA	TRBJ1-2	CASSLPFGYGYTF	TGCGCCAGCAGCCTCCCCTTCGGGTATGGCTACACCTTC
TRBV30	NA	NA	TRBJ2-4	CAWSVQGNIQYF	TGTGCCTGGAGTGTGCAGGGCAACATTCAGTACTTC
TRBV5-1	NA	TRBD1	TRBJ2-2	CASSFGQGVAGELFF	TGCGCCAGCAGCTTCGGACAGGGGGTGGCCGGGGAGCTGTTTTTT
TRBV2	NA	NA	TRBJ1-5	CASSEYGNQPQHF	TGTGCCAGCAGTGAATATGGCAATCAGCCCCAGCATTTT
TRBV11-2	NA	NA	TRBJ1-2	CASSPAGDYGYTF	TGTGCCAGCAGCCCAGCGGGGGACTATGGCTACACCTTC
TRBV30	NA	TRBD2	TRBJ2-3	CAWSVTSGNHNTDTQYF	TGTGCCTGGAGTGTTACTAGCGGCAACCACAACACAGATACGCAGTATTTT
TRBV2	NA	TRBD2	TRBJ2-4	CASSDKAGEEDKNIQYF	TGTGCCAGCAGTGACAAAGCGGGAGAGGAGGACAAAAACATTCAGTACTTC
TRBV28	NA	NA	TRBJ1-1	CASSPHEVRGEAFF	TGTGCCAGCAGTCCCCATGAGGTCAGGGGTGAAGCTTTCTTT
TRBV6-5	NA	TRBD2	TRBJ2-1	CASRPTSGRNNEQFF	TGTGCCAGCAGACCTACTAGCGGGAGGAACAATGAGCAGTTCTTC
TRBV10-3	once	NA	TRBJ1-1	CAISESSGRWGAEAFF	TGTGCCATCAGTGAGTCGAGTGGGCGGTGGGGCGCTGAAGCTTTCTTT
TRBV19	NA	TRBD1	TRBJ2-4	CASSADRGNIQYF	TGTGCCAGTAGTGCGGACAGGGGAAACATTCAGTACTTC